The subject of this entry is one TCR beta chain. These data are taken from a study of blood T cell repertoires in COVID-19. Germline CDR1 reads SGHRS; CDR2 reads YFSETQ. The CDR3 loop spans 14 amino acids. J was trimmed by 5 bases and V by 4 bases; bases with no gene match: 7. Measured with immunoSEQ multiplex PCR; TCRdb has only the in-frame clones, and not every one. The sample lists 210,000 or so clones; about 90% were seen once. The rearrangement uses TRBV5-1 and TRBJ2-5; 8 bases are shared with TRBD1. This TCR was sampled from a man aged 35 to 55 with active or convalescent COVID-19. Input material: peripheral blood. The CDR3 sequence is CASSPETGVETQYF. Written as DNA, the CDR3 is TGCGCCAGCAGCCCAGAGACAGGGGTTGAGACCCAGTACTTC. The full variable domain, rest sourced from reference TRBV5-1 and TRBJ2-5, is KAGVTQTPRYLIKTRGQQVTLSCSPISGHRSVSWYQQTPGQGLQFLFEYFSETQRNKGNFPGRFSGRQFSNSRSEMNVSTLELGDSALYLCASSPETGVETQYFGPGTRLLVL.